This TCR beta chain was observed in a study of identical twins. MiXCR was run by TCRdb on the 5' RACE reads, yielding one entry per CDR3 protein. The data hold more than 600,000 distinct CDR3 sequences, with 15% to 20% observed a single time. With 1 base removed from V and 0 bases from J, the gap between germline ends came to 20 bases. Germline CDR1 reads MRHNA; CDR2 reads SNTAGT. The CDR3 spans 19 residues. This same sample was also part of a study on T cells expressing NK-cell markers.

The sequenced material came from PBMCs. This chain connects TRBV6-4 to TRBJ2-3; D perhaps matches TRBD2 (6 bases). This TCR was sampled from a young woman in good health. CDR3: CASSDLGGLYSVSTDTQYF. The DNA for the CDR3 is TGTGCCAGCAGTGACTTGGGGGGTCTATACTCCGTTAGCACAGATACGCAGTATTTT.